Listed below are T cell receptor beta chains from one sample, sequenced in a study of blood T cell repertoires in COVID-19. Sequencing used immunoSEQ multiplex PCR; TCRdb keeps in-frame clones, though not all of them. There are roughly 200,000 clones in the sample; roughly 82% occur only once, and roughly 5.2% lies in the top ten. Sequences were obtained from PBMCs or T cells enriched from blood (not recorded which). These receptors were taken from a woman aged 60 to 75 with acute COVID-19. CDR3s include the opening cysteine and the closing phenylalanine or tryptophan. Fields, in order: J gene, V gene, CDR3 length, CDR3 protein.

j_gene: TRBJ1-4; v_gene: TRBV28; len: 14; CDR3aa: CASSLGGRAEKLFF
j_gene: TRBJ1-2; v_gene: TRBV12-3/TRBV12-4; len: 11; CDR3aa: CASSSPRGYTF
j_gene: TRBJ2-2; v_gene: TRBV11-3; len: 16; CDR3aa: CASSFRTGGYTGELFF
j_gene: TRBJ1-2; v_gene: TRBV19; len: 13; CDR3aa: CASKTDRPYGYTF
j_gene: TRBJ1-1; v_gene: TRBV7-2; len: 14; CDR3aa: CASSRLAENTEAFF
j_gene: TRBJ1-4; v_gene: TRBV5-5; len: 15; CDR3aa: CASSRGRVGTEKLFF
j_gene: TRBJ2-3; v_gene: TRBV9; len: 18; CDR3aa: CASSVPSGGGLRTDTQYF
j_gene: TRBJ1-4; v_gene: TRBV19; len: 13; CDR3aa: CASSSGQDEKLFF
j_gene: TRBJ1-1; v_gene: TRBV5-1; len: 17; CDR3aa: CASSLEGPRRANTEAFF
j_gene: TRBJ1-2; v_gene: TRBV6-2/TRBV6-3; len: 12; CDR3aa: CASSYSRDGYTF
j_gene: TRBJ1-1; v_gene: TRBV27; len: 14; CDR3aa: CASTRDRANTEAFF
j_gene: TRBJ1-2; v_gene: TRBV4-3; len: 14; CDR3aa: CASNPGTGGDGYTF
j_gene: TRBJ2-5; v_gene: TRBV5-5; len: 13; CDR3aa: CASSRDRYETQYF
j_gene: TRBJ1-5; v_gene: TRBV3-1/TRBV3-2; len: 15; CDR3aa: CASSLGQLSNQPQHF
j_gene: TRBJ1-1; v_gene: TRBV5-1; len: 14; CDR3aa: CASRPGTGNTEAFF
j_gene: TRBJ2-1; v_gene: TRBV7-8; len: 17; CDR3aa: CASSLVGGLAGENEQFF
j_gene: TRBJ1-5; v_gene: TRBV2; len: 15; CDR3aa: CASSDRGTLNQPQHF
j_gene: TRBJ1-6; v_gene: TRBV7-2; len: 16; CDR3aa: CASSLVTATFNSPLHF
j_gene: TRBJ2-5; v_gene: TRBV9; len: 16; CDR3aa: CASSPRREPSQETQYF
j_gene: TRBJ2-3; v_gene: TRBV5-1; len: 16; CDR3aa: CASSLSLAGVTDTQYF
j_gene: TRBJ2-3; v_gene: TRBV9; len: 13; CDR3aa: CASSVPGTDTQYF
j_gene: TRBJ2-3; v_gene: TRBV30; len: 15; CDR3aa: CACNRDRGLGDTQYF
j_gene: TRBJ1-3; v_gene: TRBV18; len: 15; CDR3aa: CASSPWESSGNTIYF